Below are 2 T cell receptor beta chains sequenced from a single sample in a study of blood T cell repertoires in COVID-19. Clones were sequenced by immunoSEQ multiplex PCR, and TCRdb holds only the in-frame ones, with some missing. This sample yields fewer than 250,000 clones, of which roughly 85% are seen a single time; about 2.5% belongs to the top ten. Input material: peripheral blood. Source of these receptors: a woman between 35 and 50 years old with active or convalescent COVID-19.

In this sample, this clone turned up once. This chain connects TRBV18 to TRBJ2-3; D unclear. The CDR3 is 13 residues long. Trimming removed 4 bases from V and 2 bases from J, with 7 bases in between. Germline V CDR1 and CDR2: KGHSH, LQKENI. This CDR3 is CASSLPITDTQYF. The CDR3 bases are TGTGCCAGCTCACTCCCCATCACAGATACGCAGTATTTT.

The CDR3 protein is CASSLQGVNTEAFF. The CDR3 DNA sequence: TGTGCCAGCAGCTTACAGGGCGTGAACACTGAAGCTTTCTTT. The rearrangement joins TRBV7-9 to TRBJ1-1; D may be TRBD1 (5 bases). CDR1 is SEHNR and CDR2 is FQNEAQ in the germline V gene (reference sequence). The CDR3 contains 14 residues. The germline V and J ends were trimmed by 2 bases and 0 bases, with 7 bases remaining between them.